This T cell receptor beta chain was sequenced in a study of T cells after yellow fever vaccination. Germline CDR1 reads DFQATT; CDR2 reads SNEGSKA (reference sequence). With 2 bases clipped from V and 3 bases from J, the junction kept 3 bases outside the gene matches. CDR3 length: 13 amino acids. Study outcomes and limitations: Though it reached lower strength, the secondary response hit its peak faster, day 5 versus 15. Reappearing after the booster were most of the clones from primary vaccination (about 96% CD4, approximately 85% CD8). FACS-sorted repertoires could harbor abundant contaminating bulk-population clonotypes.

TCRdb re-analysed the 5' RACE reads in MiXCR, keeping a single row per CDR3 protein. The table has 500,000 to 650,000 distinct CDR3 sequences, around an eighth seen once; the top ten hold about 16%. A word on this clonotype: The antigen remains unidentified.

The receptor was derived from a man younger than 45 who received the YFV17D yellow fever vaccine. The genes are TRBV20-1 and TRBJ2-5; TRBD2 agrees at 7 bases. The sequences come from PBMCs, collected on the day of the yellow fever booster vaccination. Here the CDR3 reads CSARRTSKETQYF. DNA of the CDR3: TGCAGTGCTAGAAGGACTAGTAAAGAGACCCAGTACTTC.